The clone carrying this T cell receptor (beta chain) was observed a handful of times. Its cognate antigen is unknown. The source of the sample is a study of early T cells in non-severe SARS-CoV-2 infection. Overall study: The input, bulk RNA from unsorted whole blood, was sequenced, and chains were unpaired. Study results and limitations: The study's VDJdb matching favored anti-spike CD8 responses and missed private and CD4 specificities.

The CDR3 has 14 amino acids. The V end was cut by 2 bases, the J end by 6 bases, with 11 bases between. From the 5' RACE reads, TCRdb called clonotypes with MiXCR, one entry per CDR3 protein. This table holds 30,000 to 35,000 distinct CDR3 sequences, approximately 7.1% found once. The input for sequencing was whole blood, taken at baseline. This rearrangement joins TRBV12-3 or TRBV12-4 to TRBJ1-5; D is perhaps TRBD1 (5 bases). The TCR sequence derives from an adult who was a healthcare worker with PCR-confirmed SARS-CoV-2 infection or an uninfected control (not recorded which). The CDR3 DNA is TGTGCCAGCAGTTTATCAGGAAGGGGTCAGCCCCAGCATTTT. The encoded protein is CASSLSGRGQPQHF.